These T cell receptor beta chains were read from a single sample in a study of blood T cells in healthy people across ages. Via MiXCR, TCRdb re-called the 5' RACE reads, giving one row per CDR3 protein. Among approximately 760,000 distinct CDR3 sequences, around 25% were seen once, and the ten largest hold 9.4%. This sample also belongs to another study, concerning T cells of mothers and their children.

The sequencing input was blood. The source of these receptors is a boy younger than 18 in good health. Both conserved end residues are trimmed from each CDR3. Each record gives: J gene, V gene, clone size, CDR3 protein. Rows give clone size only sometimes, using once, few, many, or a class for an expanded clone.

TRBJ1-4	TRBV7-9	NA	ASSFLMSGNEKLF
TRBJ2-5	TRBV3-1	NA	ASSQDIGSYVGTQY
TRBJ2-5	TRBV7-2	few	ASSLGILAETQY
TRBJ2-5	TRBV20-1	many	SGSGGQETQY
TRBJ2-5	TRBV4-1	few	ASSQDGSTGETQY
TRBJ1-4	TRBV2	NA	ASSLILTNEKLF
TRBJ2-1	TRBV7-8	NA	ASSLNTGNNEQF
TRBJ2-1	TRBV24-1	NA	AAAGTGGSYNEQS
TRBJ1-2	TRBV28	few	ASSWGSGYT
TRBJ2-1	TRBV29-1	NA	SVGRASSYNEQF
TRBJ2-5	TRBV11-2	NA	ASTFHLTGLAERTQY
NA	TRBV11-2	few	ASSLDLSASGRAEQF
TRBJ2-7	TRBV28	NA	ASSSHEQY
TRBJ2-7	TRBV5-1	NA	ASSLSPSGRAEQY
TRBJ2-7	TRBV21-1	NA	ASSDWARAPYEQY
TRBJ1-1	TRBV5-1	NA	ASSFLGTNTEAF
TRBJ1-4	TRBV20-1	NA	SAYRAKGEKLF
TRBJ1-2	TRBV4-3	NA	ASSRYGTENYGYT
TRBJ1-4	TRBV3-1	few	ASSQVSANEKLF
TRBJ2-3	TRBV7-9	few	ASSSWDRYTDTRY
TRBJ2-2	TRBV7-9	NA	ASSPRVTGELF
TRBJ2-2	TRBV7-9	few	ASSLWTGTGELF
TRBJ2-3	TRBV7-9	NA	ASSLNPQY
TRBJ2-5	TRBV5-1	NA	ASSSPGAEETQY
TRBJ2-1	TRBV3-1	few	ASSQGATSNPF
TRBJ1-6	TRBV7-2	NA	AGSPDRGLNSPLH
TRBJ2-7	TRBV6-2/TRBV6-3	NA	ATSAGTGPYEQY
TRBJ2-5	TRBV24-1	NA	ATSDRHETQY
TRBJ2-1	TRBV5-1	many	ASSLPGSSYNEQF
TRBJ1-2	TRBV4-3	NA	ASSSSVGLGGYT
TRBJ2-1	TRBV4-2	NA	ASSQGDTDYNEQF